The 13 T cell receptor beta chains below all came from one sample that was sequenced in a study of T cell responses to AZD1222 COVID-19 vaccine. Produced via immunoSEQ multiplex PCR; TCRdb's table is partial and in-frame only. The data hold 90,000 to 130,000 clones, with approximately 89% observed a single time. Material: peripheral blood, obtained on day 0 of MenACWY control vaccination. These receptors originate from an adult in good health.

The chain combines TRBV5-1 with TRBJ1-1; no definite D call. V was clipped by 4 bases and J by 1 base, with 5 bases between them. Germline CDR1 SGHRS, CDR2 YFSETQ. The CDR3 contains 12 residues. The CDR3 sequence: CASSPSNTEAFF. CDR3 DNA sequence: TGCGCCAGCAGCCCGTCGAACACTGAAGCTTTCTTT.

V and J are TRBV7-2 and TRBJ2-2, with 8 bases matching TRBD2. This CDR3 region has 17 residues. CDR1 and CDR2 (germline): SGHTA, FQGNSA. V lost 5 bases, J lost 2 bases, and 10 bases stayed unmatched. The DNA of the CDR3 is TGTGCCAGCAGCCCCCTCGGCGGGGGGAGCAACACCGGGGAGCTGTTTTTT. As protein: CASSPLGGGSNTGELFF.

In its sample, this clone was seen once. The gene calls are TRBV7-9 and TRBJ2-1; D is possibly TRBD2 (5 bases). Trimming stripped 3 bases from V and 8 bases from J, with 14 bases between. This CDR3 contains 14 residues. Germline V gene lookup returns CDR1 SEHNR and CDR2 FQNEAQ (reference sequence). The DNA for the CDR3 is TGTGCCAGCAGCTTCTCTCCTCTGGAGGATGAGCAGTTCTTC. This encodes CASSFSPLEDEQFF.

The chain carries TRBV2 and TRBJ1-2, with 7 bases that match TRBD1. Germline values: CDR1 SNHLY, CDR2 FYNNEI. The CDR3 contains 13 residues. V was pared by 5 bases and J by 6 bases, with 6 bases of the junction left unmatched. The CDR3 DNA is TGTGCCAGCAGTACAGGGGTTTGGGATGGCTACACCTTC. This sequence encodes CASSTGVWDGYTF.

The sample holds a few counts of this clone. The V and J genes are TRBV18 and TRBJ2-3; D may be TRBD2 (6 bases). V lost 6 bases and J lost 5, with 21 bases in between. This CDR3 is built from 16 residues. Germline V gene lookup returns CDR1 KGHSH and CDR2 LQKENI. CDR3 DNA: TGTGCCAGCTCTAAATGGGCGATCGGGAGTAAAGATACGCAGTATTTT. This encodes CASSKWAIGSKDTQYF.

The J gene is TRBJ1-2, the V gene TRBV6-5, with D maybe TRBD1 (6 bases). CDR3 size: 16 residues. Trimming stripped 2 bases from V and 4 bases from J, with 17 bases between. CDR1 is MNHEY and CDR2 is SVGAGI in the germline V gene. CDR3 residues: CASSYEQQGRAYGYTF. The CDR3 DNA is TGTGCCAGCAGTTACGAGCAACAGGGAAGGGCCTATGGCTACACCTTC.

This sequence joins TRBV2 and TRBJ1-1, with 7 bases fitting TRBD1. V dropped 3 bases and J dropped 1; count of bases not matched to a gene: 14. CDR3 length: 18 amino acids. Germline V gives CDR1 SNHLY, CDR2 FYNNEI. CDR3 in amino acids: CASSDITLAGTANTEAFF. The DNA of the CDR3 is TGTGCCAGCAGTGACATCACTTTAGCCGGGACAGCGAACACTGAAGCTTTCTTT.

This sequence joins TRBV19 and TRBJ1-2; 9 bases match TRBD1. The junction had 6 bases not matched to a gene; V was cut back by 3 bases and J by 4 bases. There are 15 residues in the CDR3. CDR1 is LNHDA, CDR2 SQIVND, per germline (reference sequence). CDR3 DNA sequence: TGTGCCAGTAGTATCGCCCGGGACAGGGTCTATGGCTACACCTTC. Protein sequence: CASSIARDRVYGYTF.

The rearrangement uses TRBV6-6 and TRBJ1-2, with D unclear. Germline V gene sequence: CDR1 MNHNY, CDR2 SVGAGI (reference sequence). The CDR3 totals 14 residues. The V end lost 6 bases, the J end lost 1 base, and 12 bases lay between the germline ends. The CDR3 region is CASSPRPSNYGYTF. CDR3 sequence (DNA): TGTGCCAGCAGCCCCCGACCGAGTAACTATGGCTACACCTTC.

Concerning this clone itself: The same CDR3 arises from other DNA sequences in this sample as well. This sequence joins TRBV10-1 and TRBJ1-4, with D uncertain. The CDR3 runs 12 residues. The V gene lost 2 bases and the J gene lost 7 bases, with 5 bases spanning the gap. The germline gives CDR1 WNHNN, CDR2 SYGVQD (reference sequence). The CDR3 DNA is TGCGCCAGCAGTGAGCAAGGTGAAAAACTGTTTTTT. It encodes CASSEQGEKLFF.

The gene calls are TRBV5-1 and TRBJ2-3, with a weak D call TRBD1 (6 bases). This CDR3 contains 16 residues. V lost 0 bases and J 6 bases, leaving 17 bases between the germline ends. Germline loops: CDR1 SGHRS, CDR2 YFSETQ. The CDR3 loop reads CASSLGTALGWDTQYF. CDR3 sequence (DNA): TGCGCCAGCAGCTTGGGGACAGCATTAGGTTGGGATACGCAGTATTTT.

The chain has TRBV7-9 and TRBJ2-7; 8 bases agree with TRBD1. Trimming removed 4 bases from V and 2 bases from J; junction bases left unmatched: 10. Germline V lookup: CDR1 SEHNR, CDR2 FQNEAQ (reference sequence). This CDR3 is 16 amino acids long. This CDR3 is CASSWGTGGSPYEQYF. The CDR3 nucleotides read TGTGCCAGCAGCTGGGGTACAGGGGGTTCCCCCTACGAGCAGTACTTC.

The chain is built from TRBV7-2 and TRBJ2-5, with a tentative D call TRBD2 (5 bases). Germline V CDR1 and CDR2: SGHTA, FQGNSA. V was shortened by 4 bases and J by 10 bases, with 13 bases between the two germline ends. The CDR3 covers 12 residues. The CDR3 DNA is TGTGCCAGCAGCTCCCCGAGTGGGAGCCAGTACTTC. This translates into CASSSPSGSQYF.